The 18 T cell receptor beta chains below come from one sample, sequenced in a study of control samples from healthy donors and cancer patients. Only in-frame clones appear in the TCRdb table, and some are missing; sequencing was by immunoSEQ multiplex PCR. The table lists 60,000 or so clones, approximately 91% of them singletons, with roughly 3.8% in the top ten. What was sequenced was blood. The receptor set was obtained from a man aged 50 or older in good health.

The chain employs TRBV12-3 or TRBV12-4 and TRBJ2-5; D ambiguous. The length of the CDR3 is 13 residues. V dropped 6 bases and J dropped 5 bases, with 13 bases sitting between them. The CDR3 nucleotides read TGTGCCAGCAGCCCTCAGCTAGGGGAGACCCAGTACTTC. This gives the protein CASSPQLGETQYF.

The V and J genes are TRBV28 and TRBJ2-7; D remains ambiguous. The V end lost 8 bases, the J end lost 0 bases, and 11 bases lay between the germline ends. CDR1 and CDR2 (germline): MDHEN, SYDVKM. The CDR3 loop spans 13 amino acids. The chain's CDR3 is CASVDPSSYEQYF. DNA for the CDR3: TGTGCCAGCGTGGACCCTAGCTCCTACGAGCAGTACTTC.

The V call is TRBV27, the J call TRBJ2-1; TRBD2 matches 8 bases. V trimming: 2 bases; J trimming: 9 bases; junction bases outside the gene matches: 12. The CDR3 has 16 amino acids. CDR1 is MNHEY, CDR2 SMNVEV, per germline (reference sequence). CDR3 residues: CASSLTSGRGIGEQFF. For the CDR3, the DNA is TGTGCCAGCAGTTTAACAAGCGGGAGAGGGATAGGTGAGCAGTTCTTC.

This sequence joins TRBV25-1 and TRBJ1-5, with 9 bases matching TRBD1. The CDR3 sequence is 14 residues long. The junction had 6 bases not matched to a gene; V was cut back by 8 bases and J by 4 bases. CDR1 and CDR2 from the germline V gene are MGHDK and SYGVNS. The CDR3 sequence is CASAPGQGNQPQHF. Written as DNA, the CDR3 is TGTGCCAGCGCCCCGGGACAGGGTAATCAGCCCCAGCATTTT.

CDR3 sequence (DNA): TGTGCCAGCAGATACAGGACTAGCGGGGCCGGCACGCAGTATTTT. Translated: CASRYRTSGAGTQYF. The rearrangement joins TRBV6-2 or TRBV6-3 to TRBJ2-3; the match to TRBD2 covers 12 bases. CDR3 length: 15 amino acids. J gave up 9 bases and V 6 bases, and 10 bases lay outside the gene matches. Germline assignment: CDR1 MNHEY and CDR2 SVGEGT.

The chain joins TRBV29-1 to TRBJ1-2, with 7 bases that match TRBD1. This CDR3 is built from 12 residues. Germline CDR1 reads SQVTM; CDR2 reads ANQGSEA. Losses at the gene ends were 8 bases for V and 2 bases for J; bases not matched to a gene: 5. The CDR3 is CSTAGQNYGYTF. The CDR3 DNA reads TGCAGCACCGCGGGACAGAACTATGGCTACACCTTC.

V is TRBV28 and J is TRBJ1-2, with a tentative D call TRBD1 (6 bases). This CDR3 comprises 12 residues. V lost 5 bases, J lost 8 bases, and 12 bases lay in between. In germline, CDR1 is MDHEN, CDR2 SYDVKM. The CDR3 reads CASSPHRAGYTF. CDR3 DNA: TGTGCCAGCAGTCCCCACAGGGCAGGCTACACCTTC.

The chain uses TRBV28 and TRBJ1-5, with D possibly TRBD1 on 6 matching bases. The CDR3 extends over 14 amino acids. The V and J ends lost 2 bases and 5 bases respectively, with 10 bases between them. Germline V lookup: CDR1 MDHEN, CDR2 SYDVKM. The chain's CDR3 is CASSLAQGHQPQHF. The CDR3 region has the DNA TGTGCCAGCAGTTTAGCGCAGGGGCATCAGCCCCAGCATTTT.

This chain joins TRBV14 and TRBJ1-4; perhaps TRBD1 as D (5 bases). Trimming took 0 bases from V and 7 from J, leaving 12 bases between them. CDR1 and CDR2 (germline): SGHDN, FVKESK. The CDR3 totals 15 residues. Written as DNA, the CDR3 is TGTGCCAGCAGCCAAGATCTCCAGGGCGGTGAAAAACTGTTTTTT. This encodes CASSQDLQGGEKLFF.

The chain carries TRBV19 and TRBJ1-5; D not resolved. CDR3 length equals 13 residues. V was shortened by 4 bases and J by 4 bases, with 8 bases between the two germline ends. Germline V gene lookup returns CDR1 LNHDA and CDR2 SQIVND (reference sequence). The CDR3 is CASSTAVNQPQHF. The CDR3 DNA is TGTGCCAGTAGTACAGCTGTAAATCAGCCCCAGCATTTT.

The chain carries TRBV2 and TRBJ1-5; TRBD1 is a possible D gene (6 bases). The germline CDR1 and CDR2 sequences are SNHLY and FYNNEI. The CDR3 loop spans 13 amino acids. Trimming removed 6 bases from V and 8 bases from J, with 14 bases in between. CDR3 DNA sequence: TGTGCCAGCAGCTACAGGGCGGAAGAGCCCCAGCATTTT. This sequence encodes CASSYRAEEPQHF.

The chain combines TRBV5-1 with TRBJ1-6, with D perhaps TRBD1 (6 bases). The CDR3 consists of 18 residues. The germline gives CDR1 SGHRS, CDR2 YFSETQ. Trimming shortened V by 4 bases and J by 9 bases, and 26 bases separated the two germline ends. The CDR3 reads CASSQGGDSGIRGSPLHF. The DNA for the CDR3 is TGCGCCAGCAGCCAAGGGGGGGATTCAGGGATTAGAGGTTCACCCCTCCACTTT.

The rearrangement joins TRBV2 to TRBJ2-1; no reliable D call. The germline V gene has CDR1 SNHLY and CDR2 FYNNEI. The CDR3 loop spans 10 amino acids. Trimming pared 5 bases from V and 7 bases from J, leaving 3 bases between. CDR3 in DNA: TGTGCCAGCAGTCCTAATGAGCAGTTCTTC. As protein: CASSPNEQFF.

The J gene is TRBJ1-1, the V gene TRBV28, with 9 bases fitting TRBD1. This CDR3 spans 14 amino acids. In germline, CDR1 is MDHEN, CDR2 SYDVKM. J was trimmed by 4 bases and V by 6 bases; bases with no gene match: 6. As DNA, the CDR3 is TGTGCCAGCAGGACCGGGACAGGGACCACTGAAGCTTTCTTT. It encodes CASRTGTGTTEAFF.

V and J are TRBV5-8 and TRBJ2-7; 7 bases agree with TRBD2. The CDR3 has 12 residues. The germline V gene has CDR1 SGHTS and CDR2 YDEGEE. With V trimmed by 7 bases and J by 0 bases, 1 base remained unmatched. The CDR3 is CASGGSSYEQYF. In DNA form, the CDR3 reads TGTGCCAGCGGCGGGAGCTCCTACGAGCAGTACTTC. The variable domain in full, completed from reference TRBV5-8 and TRBJ2-7, reads EAGVTQSPTHLIKTRGQQATLRCSPISGHTSVYWYQQALGLGLQFLLWYDEGEERNRGNFPPRFSGRQFPNYSSELNVNALELEDSALYLCASGGSSYEQYFGPGTRLTVT.

The chain joins TRBV5-6 to TRBJ2-2; perhaps TRBD1 as D (5 bases). Trimming left V 1 base short and J 2 bases short, with 9 bases between. This CDR3 has 15 residues. Germline V gene data show CDR1 as SGHDT and CDR2 as YYEEEE. For the CDR3, the DNA is TGTGCCAGCAGCTTGTTAGGGGCAAACACCGGGGAGCTGTTTTTT. Translated: CASSLLGANTGELFF.

This chain links TRBV10-3 with TRBJ1-1; the D gene is possibly TRBD1 (6 bases). Germline V gene sequence: CDR1 ENHRY, CDR2 SYGVKD. V lost 7 bases to trimming and J lost 2 bases, with 14 bases between them. This CDR3 comprises 14 residues. The chain's CDR3 is CAIIQGGLNTEAFF. The CDR3 DNA reads TGTGCCATCATCCAAGGGGGATTAAACACTGAAGCTTTCTTT.

This chain links TRBV7-8 with TRBJ2-1; perhaps TRBD2 as D (6 bases). Trimming took 7 bases from V and 5 from J, leaving 18 bases between them. Germline V CDR1 and CDR2: SGHVS, FQNEAQ. This CDR3 is 15 amino acids long. CDR3 sequence (DNA): TGTGCCAGCATTGGTGCTAGCGAAAAGAACAATGAGCAGTTCTTC. Amino acid sequence: CASIGASEKNNEQFF.